This T cell receptor (beta chain) was documented in a study of neurological immune-mediated disorders. Whole-study results and caveats: Multiple sclerosis patients had less TCR clonal expansion than even healthy controls, unlike HTLV-1-associated myelopathy.

TCRdb re-called the 5' RACE reads with MiXCR, one entry per CDR3 protein. The sample includes some 78,000 distinct CDR3 sequences, 4% to 6% of them seen just once. This clonotype was counted many times. Antigen: not known. Germline values: CDR1 LGHDT, CDR2 YNNKEL (reference sequence). The CDR3 sequence is 15 residues long. V lost 1 base to trimming and J lost 0 bases, with 10 bases between them. The chain is built from TRBV3-1 and TRBJ2-7; D possibly corresponds to TRBD2 (5 bases). This TCR was recovered from a woman aged 25-40 years with multiple sclerosis. Sequences were obtained from PBMCs. In DNA, the CDR3 is TGTGCCAGCAGCCAAGTGTATGGGAGCTCCTACGAGCAGTACTTC. Residues: CASSQVYGSSYEQYF.